This T cell receptor beta chain was captured by sequencing in a study of post-analysis software for immune sequencing data. For the study at large: Courses of disease covered relapsing-remitting, secondary progressive and progressive-relapsing multiple sclerosis.

Details on this clonotype: Its antigen is undetermined.

Germline assignment: CDR1 SNHLY and CDR2 FYNNEI. Trimming removed 6 bases from V and 2 bases from J; junction bases left unmatched: 5. The CDR3 is 15 amino acids. Sequencing libraries made from TCR beta cDNA carried unique molecular identifiers. TCRdb processed the PCR reads anew with MiXCR; each CDR3 protein has one entry. The profile shows roughly 700,000 distinct CDR3 sequences, about 27% of them singletons. Study results and caveats: Among multiple sclerosis patients, normalized Chao1 diversity was significantly below that of controls. Controls showed lower frequencies than patients for roughly five TRBV segments, and TRBV5-6, TRBV5-1 and TRBV20-1 were among these.

The sequenced material came from blood. This chain joins TRBV2 and TRBJ2-3; 10 bases are shared with TRBD1. The sequence derives from a girl under 18 with multiple sclerosis. The DNA for the CDR3 is TGTGCCAGCAGCGAGGGACAGGGGATCACAGATACGCAGTATTTT. Amino acid sequence: CASSEGQGITDTQYF.